The 22 T cell receptor beta chains given below trace back to one sample, sequenced in a study of blood T cell repertoires in COVID-19. Sequencing used immunoSEQ multiplex PCR; TCRdb keeps in-frame clones, though not all of them. In the table there are roughly 420,000 clones, roughly 88% of which are singletons. The sequencing input was PBMCs or T cells enriched from blood (not recorded which). These TCRs come from a woman aged 25-40 years with acute COVID-19.

The CDR3 loop reads CASSSWTSNYEQYF. CDR3 nucleotides: TGTGCCAGCAGCTCCTGGACTAGCAACTACGAGCAGTACTTC. V is TRBV2 and J is TRBJ2-7, with 8 positions matching TRBD2. The germline V gene has CDR1 SNHLY and CDR2 FYNNEI. The trim removed 6 bases at V and 3 bases at J, leaving 7 bases unmatched. This CDR3 has 14 amino acids.

This clone was detected once. The rearrangement joins TRBV5-4 to TRBJ1-2; 9 positions match TRBD1. Germline loops: CDR1 SGHNT, CDR2 YYREEE (reference sequence). This CDR3 contains 13 residues. With 4 bases clipped from V and 8 bases from J, the junction kept 6 bases outside the gene matches. Here the CDR3 DNA reads TGTGCCAGCAGCCTGACAGGGGGGCGGGGCTACACCTTC. Protein product: CASSLTGGRGYTF. Filled out from reference TRBV5-4 and TRBJ1-2, the complete variable domain reads ETGVTQSPTHLIKTRGQQVTLRCSSQSGHNTVSWYQQALGQGPQFIFQYYREEENGRGNFPPRFSGLQFPNYSSELNVNALELDDSALYLCASSLTGGRGYTFGSGTRLTVV.

The V call is TRBV2, the J call TRBJ1-6, with 7 bases matching TRBD1. The CDR3 covers 15 residues. CDR1 and CDR2 (germline): SNHLY, FYNNEI. J was trimmed by 4 bases and V by 7 bases; bases with no gene match: 7. The CDR3 region has the DNA TGTGCCAGCATCGTAGAGGGGGCATATAATTCACCCCTCCACTTT. Translated: CASIVEGAYNSPLHF.

The rearrangement links TRBV3-1 (or the pseudogene TRBV3-2) to TRBJ2-1, with a possible D match to TRBD2 (6 bases). V lost 3 bases, J lost 0 bases, and 9 bases lay in between. Germline V CDR1 and CDR2: LGHDT, YNNKEL (reference sequence). This CDR3 is 15 amino acids long. As DNA, the CDR3 is TGTGCCAGCAGCCATGGGACTCGCTCCTACAATGAGCAGTTCTTC. Residues: CASSHGTRSYNEQFF.

The sample holds a few counts of this clone. The chain is built from TRBV7-2 and TRBJ2-1, with D tentatively TRBD1 (6 bases). CDR3 size: 15 residues. The V gene's germline CDR1 is SGHTA and CDR2 FQGNSA. Trimming took 2 bases from V and 4 from J, leaving 12 bases between them. CDR3 sequence reads: CASSLLSRGYNEQFF. CDR3 DNA sequence: TGTGCCAGCAGCTTATTGTCTAGGGGGTACAATGAGCAGTTCTTC.

The genes are TRBV7-8 and TRBJ2-2; weak D call: TRBD1 (6 bases). Per germline, CDR1 SGHVS and CDR2 FQNEAQ. V gave up 4 bases and J gave up 2 bases, with 20 bases separating them. This CDR3 spans 18 amino acids. The CDR3 reads CASSSWGSWGPNTGELFF. The CDR3 DNA follows: TGTGCCAGCAGCTCTTGGGGCAGTTGGGGGCCAAACACCGGGGAGCTGTTTTTT.

CDR3 in amino acids: CASSVGQNANQPQHF. The CDR3 bases are TGTGCCAGCTCAGTTGGACAGAATGCTAATCAGCCCCAGCATTTT. V is TRBV18 and J is TRBJ1-5; D perhaps matches TRBD1 (6 bases). The germline V gene has CDR1 KGHSH and CDR2 LQKENI. The CDR3 consists of 15 residues. The V gene lost 5 bases and the J gene lost 4 bases, with 15 bases spanning the gap.

The chain recombines TRBV7-8 with TRBJ2-3, with D possibly matching TRBD1 (6 bases). V gave up 5 bases and J gave up 4 bases, with 13 bases separating them. This CDR3 has 14 residues. The germline V gene has CDR1 SGHVS and CDR2 FQNEAQ. CDR3 in amino acids: CASSPDRPPDTQYF. The CDR3 region has the DNA TGTGCCAGCAGCCCCGACAGGCCGCCAGATACGCAGTATTTT. Supplemented by reference TRBV7-8 and TRBJ2-3, the full variable domain reads GAGVSQSPRYKVAKRGQDVALRCDPISGHVSLFWYQQALGQGPEFLTYFQNEAQLDKSGLPSDRFFAERPEGSVSTLKIQRTQQEDSAVYLCASSPDRPPDTQYFGPGTRLTVL.

This clone was seen once. This sequence joins TRBV7-9 and TRBJ2-2, with 10 bases matching TRBD1. With 6 bases clipped from V and 3 bases from J, the junction kept 7 bases outside the gene matches. CDR1 and CDR2 from the germline V gene are SEHNR and FQNEAQ (reference sequence). The CDR3 runs 16 residues. The CDR3 sequence: CASSPPGQGYTGELFF. DNA for the CDR3: TGTGCCAGCAGTCCGCCGGGACAGGGGTACACCGGGGAGCTGTTTTTT.

This chain connects TRBV6-5 to TRBJ1-1, with TRBD1 identical over 10 bases. Germline V gene sequence: CDR1 MNHEY, CDR2 SVGAGI. CDR3 length equals 14 residues. The V and J ends lost 6 bases and 6 bases, in that order; junction bases with no gene match: 7. The CDR3 is CASRTGGVLPEAFF. CDR3 sequence (DNA): TGTGCCAGCAGGACAGGGGGCGTCTTGCCTGAAGCTTTCTTT.

The rearrangement uses TRBV9 and TRBJ2-2; 8 positions match TRBD2. In germline, CDR1 is SGDLS, CDR2 YYNGEE. The CDR3 extends over 15 amino acids. The ends lost 6 bases at V and 6 bases at J; junction bases unmatched: 10. The CDR3 is CASTPPGGVSGELFF. The CDR3, as DNA: TGTGCCAGCACCCCACCCGGGGGGGTTTCCGGGGAGCTGTTTTTT.

This chain uses TRBV5-1 with TRBJ1-1; D might be TRBD1 (6 bases). The CDR3 loop spans 13 amino acids. CDR1 and CDR2 from the germline V gene are SGHRS and YFSETQ. V was cut by 7 bases and J by 0 bases, with 10 bases left in between. The CDR3 reads CASATGVNTEAFF. The CDR3 DNA is TGCGCCAGCGCGACAGGAGTGAACACTGAAGCTTTCTTT.

The chain uses TRBV7-2 and TRBJ1-2, with TRBD1 as a possible D gene (6 bases). The germline V gene has CDR1 SGHTA and CDR2 FQGNSA. V gave up 1 base and J gave up 2 bases, with 8 bases separating them. The CDR3 extends over 14 amino acids. The CDR3 loop is CASSLVTGNYGYTF. The DNA of the CDR3 is TGTGCCAGCAGCTTAGTAACAGGGAACTATGGCTACACCTTC. The full variable domain, its missing parts supplied by reference TRBV7-2 and TRBJ1-2, is GAGVSQSPSNKVTEKGKDVELRCDPISGHTALYWYRQSLGQGLEFLIYFQGNSAPDKSGLPSDRFSAERTGGSVSTLTIQRTQQEDSAVYLCASSLVTGNYGYTFGSGTRLTVV.

V is TRBV4-1 and J is TRBJ1-3; 7 bases match TRBD1. The germline CDR1 and CDR2 sequences are MGHRA and YSYEKL. V shed 4 bases, J shed 8 bases, and the junction held 11 bases outside the gene matches. The CDR3 contains 15 residues. Here the CDR3 reads CASSLIDRAMDTIYF. In DNA, the CDR3 is TGCGCCAGCAGCCTCATTGACAGGGCCATGGACACCATATATTTT.

The V gene is TRBV30, the J gene TRBJ2-7, with D perhaps matching TRBD1 (6 bases). The V end was cut by 4 bases, the J end by 0 bases, with 19 bases between. The CDR3 extends over 16 amino acids. Germline V gives CDR1 GTSNPN, CDR2 SVGIG (reference sequence). The CDR3 nucleotides are TGTGCCTGGACCTACCCACCCTCGACAGGCTCCTACGAGCAGTACTTC. Its translation: CAWTYPPSTGSYEQYF. The whole variable domain, remainder taken from reference TRBV30 and TRBJ2-7, is SQTIHQWPATLVQPVGSPLSLECTVEGTSNPNLYWYRQAAGRGLQLLFYSVGIGQISSEVPQNLSASRPQDRQFILSSKKLLLSDSGFYLCAWTYPPSTGSYEQYFGPGTRLTVT.

The V call is TRBV5-6, the J call TRBJ2-7, with TRBD1 as a possible D gene (5 bases). Germline CDR1 SGHDT, CDR2 YYEEEE. The CDR3 is 14 residues long. The V end was cut by 2 bases, the J end by 0 bases, with 9 bases between. CDR3 loop: CASSFGTGSYEQYF. The CDR3 DNA reads TGTGCCAGCAGCTTCGGTACAGGCTCCTACGAGCAGTACTTC.

The V call is TRBV27, the J call TRBJ2-2, with TRBD2 identical over 8 bases. In germline, CDR1 is MNHEY, CDR2 SMNVEV (reference sequence). Trimming took 6 bases from V and 3 from J; bases not matched to a gene: 9. The CDR3 has 16 residues. CDR3 protein: CASSWSGGGDTGELFF. CDR3 in DNA: TGTGCCAGCAGCTGGAGCGGGGGTGGTGACACCGGGGAGCTGTTTTTT.

The chain employs TRBV30 and TRBJ1-6; D is uncertain. Germline CDR1 GTSNPN, CDR2 SVGIG (reference sequence). The CDR3 has 12 residues. The V end lost 2 bases, the J end lost 8 bases, and 7 bases lay between the germline ends. DNA for the CDR3: TGTGCCTGGAGTTCCGGGGATTCACCCCTCCACTTT. Amino acid sequence: CAWSSGDSPLHF. Full variable domain (remainder filled in from reference TRBV30 and TRBJ1-6): SQTIHQWPATLVQPVGSPLSLECTVEGTSNPNLYWYRQAAGRGLQLLFYSVGIGQISSEVPQNLSASRPQDRQFILSSKKLLLSDSGFYLCAWSSGDSPLHFGNGTRLTVT.

This chain uses TRBV2 with TRBJ1-2; a possible D gene is TRBD1 (5 bases). The V gene's germline CDR1 is SNHLY and CDR2 FYNNEI. The V end lost 8 bases, the J end lost 4 bases, and 11 bases lay between the germline ends. CDR3 length: 12 residues. The chain's CDR3 is CASVERGYGYTF. In nucleotides, the CDR3 is TGTGCCAGCGTAGAAAGGGGCTATGGCTACACCTTC.

In this sample, this clone turned up once. The chain couples TRBV5-6 to TRBJ2-2; a weak D match, TRBD1 (6 bases). Trimming stripped 5 bases from V and 4 bases from J, with 18 bases between. From germline, CDR1 is SGHDT and CDR2 YYEEEE. CDR3 size: 16 residues. This CDR3 reads CASRPQGQGSTGELFF. The CDR3 DNA follows: TGTGCCAGCAGACCTCAGGGGCAGGGGAGCACCGGGGAGCTGTTTTTT.

V gene TRBV6-6 combines with J gene TRBJ1-6; D is unresolved. This CDR3 has 15 amino acids. Germline-derived CDR1 and CDR2 are MNHNY and SVGAGI (reference sequence). Trimming left V 7 bases short and J 0 bases short, with 10 bases between. The CDR3: CASTAVSSYNSPLHF. In nucleotides, the CDR3 is TGTGCCAGCACTGCCGTCAGCTCCTATAATTCACCCCTCCACTTT.

The chain carries TRBV27 and TRBJ2-7, with D possibly being TRBD1 (6 bases). CDR3 size: 15 residues. The ends were cut back, 5 bases at V and 1 base at J, with 15 bases in the middle. Germline-derived CDR1 and CDR2 are MNHEY and SMNVEV (reference sequence). The CDR3 DNA is TGTGCCAGCAGTCCTCGCCAGGGGCCTTCCTACGAGCAGTACTTC. Protein product: CASSPRQGPSYEQYF.